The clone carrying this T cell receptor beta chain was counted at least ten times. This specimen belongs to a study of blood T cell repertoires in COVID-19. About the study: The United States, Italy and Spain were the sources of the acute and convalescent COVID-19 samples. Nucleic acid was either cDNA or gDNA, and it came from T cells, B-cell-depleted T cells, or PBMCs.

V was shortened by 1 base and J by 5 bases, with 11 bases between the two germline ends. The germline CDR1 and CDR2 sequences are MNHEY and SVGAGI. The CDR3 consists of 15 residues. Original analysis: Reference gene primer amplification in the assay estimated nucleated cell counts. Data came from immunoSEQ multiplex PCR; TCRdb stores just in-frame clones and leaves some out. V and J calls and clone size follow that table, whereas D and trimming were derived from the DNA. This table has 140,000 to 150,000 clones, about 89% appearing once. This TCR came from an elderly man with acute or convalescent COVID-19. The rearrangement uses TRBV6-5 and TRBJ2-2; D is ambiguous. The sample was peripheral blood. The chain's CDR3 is CASSYYRTFTGELFF. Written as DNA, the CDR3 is TGTGCCAGCAGTTACTACCGCACTTTTACCGGGGAGCTGTTTTTT.